The 5 T cell receptor beta chains below all came from one sample that was sequenced in a study of regulatory and conventional T cells in RAG deficiency. TCRdb keeps only in-frame clones here, not all; method: immunoSEQ multiplex PCR. The sample records more than 20,000 clones, 85% to 95% being singletons. Conventional CD4+ T cells were sorted from blood as CD25-low CD127-high cells. This sample also appeared in a second study, on regulatory T cells. That report adds: Primers: 52 TRBV forward and 13 TRBJ reverse.

The sequenced material came from CD4+ T cells sorted from blood. Source of these receptors: a human donor in good health.

In regard to this clone: Distinct nucleotide sequences in the sample also encode this CDR3. The rearrangement uses TRBV5-1 and TRBJ2-3; D unclear. CDR1 is SGHRS, CDR2 YFSETQ, per germline. There are 15 residues in the CDR3. Trimming cost V 0 bases and J 2 bases, with 10 bases left between them. The CDR3 DNA sequence: TGCGCCAGCAGCTTGGGTAGCCGGGTCACAGATACGCAGTATTTT. Translation: CASSLGSRVTDTQYF.

The sample holds one count of this clone. The chain combines TRBV5-6 with TRBJ1-2, with TRBD1 identical over 7 bases. Trimming at V came to 2 bases and at J to 2 bases, leaving 6 bases not matched to a gene. CDR1 and CDR2 from the germline V gene are SGHDT and YYEEEE. The CDR3 extends over 15 amino acids. The CDR3 nucleotides read TGTGCCAGCAGCTTTGGGGACAGAGTAAACTATGGCTACACCTTC. Translation gives CASSFGDRVNYGYTF.

The chain employs TRBV6-5 and TRBJ1-2; 8 bases fit TRBD1. The CDR3 contains 14 residues. Germline-derived CDR1 and CDR2 are MNHEY and SVGAGI. Unmatched junction bases numbered 10, after V lost 5 bases and J lost 8 bases. The CDR3 nucleotides read TGTGCCAGCAGTACGCATCAGGGGGCGAGAGGCTACACCTTC. Its translation: CASSTHQGARGYTF.

V usage is TRBV27 and J usage is TRBJ1-5; D unclear. Germline CDR1 is MNHEY and CDR2 is SMNVEV (reference sequence). This CDR3 spans 11 amino acids. V shed 6 bases and J shed 3 bases, with 3 bases lying between them. For the CDR3, the DNA is TGTGCCAGCAGCAACAATCAGCCCCAGCATTTT. Its translation: CASSNNQPQHF.

V and J are TRBV5-4 and TRBJ1-6; the match to TRBD1 covers 9 bases. CDR1 and CDR2 from the germline V gene are SGHNT and YYREEE (reference sequence). The CDR3 is 15 residues long. The junction had 9 bases not matched to a gene; V was cut back by 4 bases and J by 10 bases. The CDR3 protein is CASSQTTGGKSPLHF. In nucleotides, the CDR3 is TGTGCCAGCAGCCAAACGACAGGGGGGAAATCACCCCTCCACTTT.